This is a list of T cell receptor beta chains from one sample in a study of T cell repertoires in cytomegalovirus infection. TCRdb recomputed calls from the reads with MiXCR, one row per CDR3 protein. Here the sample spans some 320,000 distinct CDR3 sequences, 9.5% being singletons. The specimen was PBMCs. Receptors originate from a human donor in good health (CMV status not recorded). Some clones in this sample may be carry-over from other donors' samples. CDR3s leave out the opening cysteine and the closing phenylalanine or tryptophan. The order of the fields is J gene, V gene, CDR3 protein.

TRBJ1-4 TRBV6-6 ASRTDSATNEKLF
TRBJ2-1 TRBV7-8 ATDLSIAGTGMTSWQF
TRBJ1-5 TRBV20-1 SAGYYNQPQH
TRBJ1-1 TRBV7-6 ASSLVRPTNTEAF
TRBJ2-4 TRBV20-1 SASEDRSQGIQY
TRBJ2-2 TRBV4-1 ASSITGRGNTGELF
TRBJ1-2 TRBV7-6 ASSPLDRSRGYGYT
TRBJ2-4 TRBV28 ASSPDRERY
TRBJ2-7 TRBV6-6 ASRFNRDSYSPSYEQY
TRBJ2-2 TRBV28 ASSPGTPNPELF
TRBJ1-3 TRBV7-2 ASSPDRGGNTIY
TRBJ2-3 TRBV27 ASTGAGTDTQY
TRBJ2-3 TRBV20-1 SASILQGGRTDTQY
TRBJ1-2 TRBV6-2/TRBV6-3 ASSRQTDGYT
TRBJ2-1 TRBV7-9 ASSLIRGLAGANEQF
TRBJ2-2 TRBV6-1 ASRLGAGELF
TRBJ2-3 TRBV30 AWSATGDTQY
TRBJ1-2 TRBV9 ASSPRQDYGYT
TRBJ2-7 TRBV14 TSSQGGTSRSGEQY
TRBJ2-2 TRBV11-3 ASSLGAGRNGELF
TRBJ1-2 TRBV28 ASSIQGSYT
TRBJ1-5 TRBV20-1 SARDTDNQPQH
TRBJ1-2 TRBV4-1 ASSQETFTGDGYT
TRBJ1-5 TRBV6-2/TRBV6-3 ASTSGNQPQH
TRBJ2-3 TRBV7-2 ASSLEPAGRNTQY
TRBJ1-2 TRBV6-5 ASSYSAGARGYT
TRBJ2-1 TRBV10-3 ASERDGSSNEQF
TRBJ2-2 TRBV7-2 AGGTVNTGELF
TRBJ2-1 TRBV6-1 ASGLAPYNEQF
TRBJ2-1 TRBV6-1 ASSPLLTGAFSYNEQF
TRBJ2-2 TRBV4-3 ASSYLTGAGELF
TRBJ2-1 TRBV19 ASTTGLREQF
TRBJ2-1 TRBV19 ASSIERGGLGNEQF
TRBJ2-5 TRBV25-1 ASTDRVETQY
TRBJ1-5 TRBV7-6 ASSSRTGQPQH
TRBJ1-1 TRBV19 ASSYRDSGNEAF
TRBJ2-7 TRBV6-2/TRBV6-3 ASSYGLAGNEQY
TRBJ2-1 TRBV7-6 ASSSAGGLNEQF